This T cell receptor (beta chain) stems from a study of cytomegalovirus exposure and HLA in healthy donors. Study-wide results and limits: A later analysis linked a missense DCLRE1C variant to TCR beta V- and J-gene trimming. Across donors, presence/absence analyses took sequencing depth to be roughly uniform.

Details on this clone: Its antigen is not identified.

Looked up from germline, CDR1 is LNHNV and CDR2 is YYDKDF (reference sequence). Deletions cut 3 bases from V and 9 bases from J, with 12 bases between. The CDR3 loop spans 13 amino acids. PCR employed 60 Vbeta and 13 Jbeta primers. Sequencing used immunoSEQ multiplex PCR; TCRdb keeps in-frame clones, though not all of them. The table lists 52,000 or so clones, 77% of them singletons. V usage is TRBV15 and J usage is TRBJ2-1; possible D gene TRBD2, 6 bases. The sequenced sample consisted of PBMCs. The sequence was collected from a woman in her thirties or forties in good health and CMV-seropositive. The CDR3 region has the DNA TGTGCCACCAGCAGGACTAGTCTCGGTGAGCAGTTCTTC. The encoded protein is CATSRTSLGEQFF.